This T cell receptor (beta chain) was obtained from a study of T cells after yellow fever vaccination. The germline V gene encodes CDR1 DFQATT and CDR2 SNEGSKA (reference sequence). This CDR3 spans 15 amino acids. Trimming removed 5 bases at V and 4 bases at J, with 17 bases between. TCRdb redid the calling of the 5' RACE reads with MiXCR, one entry per CDR3 protein. Here the sample spans 620,000 or so distinct CDR3 sequences, roughly a sixth being singletons. In this sample, this clonotype turned up a few times. J is TRBJ1-4 and V is TRBV20-1; weak D call: TRBD1 (5 bases). The clonotype was recovered from a man between 18 and 29 years old who received the YFV17D yellow fever vaccine. This specimen was PBMCs, taken 5 days after the first yellow fever vaccination. The CDR3 protein is CSAWDLTSFNEKLFF. The CDR3 region has the DNA TGCAGTGCTTGGGACCTCACTTCTTTTAATGAAAAACTGTTTTTT.